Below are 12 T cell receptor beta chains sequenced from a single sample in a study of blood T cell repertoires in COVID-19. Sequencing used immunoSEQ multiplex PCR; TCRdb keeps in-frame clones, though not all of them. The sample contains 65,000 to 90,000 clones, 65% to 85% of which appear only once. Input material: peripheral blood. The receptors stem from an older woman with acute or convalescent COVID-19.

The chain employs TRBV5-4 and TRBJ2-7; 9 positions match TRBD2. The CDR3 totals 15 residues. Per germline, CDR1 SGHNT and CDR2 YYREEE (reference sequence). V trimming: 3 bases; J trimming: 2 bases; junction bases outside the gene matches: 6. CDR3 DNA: TGTGCCAGCAGCTCTAGCGGGATCCCTACCTACGAGCAGTACTTC. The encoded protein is CASSSSGIPTYEQYF.

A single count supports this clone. The CDR3 region is CASSLDLVSFYEQYF. CDR3 DNA sequence: TGCGCCAGCAGCTTGGACTTGGTCTCATTTTACGAGCAGTACTTC. The chain has TRBV5-1 and TRBJ2-7; D ambiguous. This CDR3 spans 15 amino acids. Trimming took 0 bases from V and 4 from J, leaving 14 bases between them. Germline values: CDR1 SGHRS, CDR2 YFSETQ.

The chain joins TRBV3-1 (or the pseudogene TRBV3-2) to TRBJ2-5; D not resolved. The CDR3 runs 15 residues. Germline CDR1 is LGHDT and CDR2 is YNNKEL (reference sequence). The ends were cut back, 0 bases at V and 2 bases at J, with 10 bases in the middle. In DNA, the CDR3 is TGTGCCAGCAGCCAAGACTTGTCTATACAAGAGACCCAGTACTTC. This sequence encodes CASSQDLSIQETQYF.

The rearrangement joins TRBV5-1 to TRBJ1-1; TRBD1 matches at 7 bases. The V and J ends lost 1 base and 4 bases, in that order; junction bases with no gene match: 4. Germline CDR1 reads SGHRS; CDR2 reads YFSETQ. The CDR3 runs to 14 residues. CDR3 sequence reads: CASSLTGEGTEAFF. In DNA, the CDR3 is TGCGCCAGCAGCTTGACAGGGGAAGGCACTGAAGCTTTCTTT.

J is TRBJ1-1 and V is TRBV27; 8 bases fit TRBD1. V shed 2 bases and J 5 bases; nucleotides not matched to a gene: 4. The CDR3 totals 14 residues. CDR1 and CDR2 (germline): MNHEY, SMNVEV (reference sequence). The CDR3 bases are TGTGCCAGCAGTTTAGGCAGGGGGCGGACTGAAGCTTTCTTT. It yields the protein CASSLGRGRTEAFF.

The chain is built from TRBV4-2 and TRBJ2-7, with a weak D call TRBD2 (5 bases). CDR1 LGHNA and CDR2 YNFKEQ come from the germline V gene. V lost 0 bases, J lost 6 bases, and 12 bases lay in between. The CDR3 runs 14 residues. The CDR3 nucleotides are TGTGCCAGCAGCCAAGAAGAGGGTGTGGTCGAGCAGTACTTC. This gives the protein CASSQEEGVVEQYF.

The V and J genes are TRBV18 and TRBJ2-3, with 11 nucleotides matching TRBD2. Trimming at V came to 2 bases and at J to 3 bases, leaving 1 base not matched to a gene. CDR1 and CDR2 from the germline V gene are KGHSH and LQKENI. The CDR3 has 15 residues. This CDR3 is CASSPTSGRTDTQYF. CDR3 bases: TGTGCCAGCTCACCAACTAGCGGGAGAACAGATACGCAGTATTTT.

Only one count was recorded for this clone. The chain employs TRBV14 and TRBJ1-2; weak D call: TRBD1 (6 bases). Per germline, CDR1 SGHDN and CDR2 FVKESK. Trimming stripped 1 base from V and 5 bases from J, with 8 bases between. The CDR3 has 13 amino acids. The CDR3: CASSQVTGYGYTF. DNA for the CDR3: TGTGCCAGCAGCCAAGTAACAGGGTATGGCTACACCTTC.

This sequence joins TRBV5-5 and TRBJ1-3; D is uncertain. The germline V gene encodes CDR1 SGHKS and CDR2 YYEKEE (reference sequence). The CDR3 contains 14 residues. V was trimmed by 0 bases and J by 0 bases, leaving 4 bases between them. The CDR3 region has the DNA TGTGCCAGCAGCTTGGTCAGCTCTGGAAACACCATATATTTT. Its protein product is CASSLVSSGNTIYF.

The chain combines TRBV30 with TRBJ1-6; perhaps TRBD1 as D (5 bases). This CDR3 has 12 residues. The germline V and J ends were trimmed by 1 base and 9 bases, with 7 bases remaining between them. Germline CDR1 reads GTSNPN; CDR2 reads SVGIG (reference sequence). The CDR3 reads CAWSGQSSPLHF. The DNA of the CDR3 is TGTGCCTGGAGTGGACAGAGTTCACCCCTCCACTTT.

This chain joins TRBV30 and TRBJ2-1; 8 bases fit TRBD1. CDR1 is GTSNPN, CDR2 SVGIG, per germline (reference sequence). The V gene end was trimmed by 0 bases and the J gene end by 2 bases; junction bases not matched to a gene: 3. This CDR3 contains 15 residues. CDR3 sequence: CAWSVQGGPYNEQFF. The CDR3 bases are TGTGCCTGGAGTGTACAGGGGGGCCCCTACAATGAGCAGTTCTTC. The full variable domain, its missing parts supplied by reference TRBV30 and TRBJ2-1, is SQTIHQWPATLVQPVGSPLSLECTVEGTSNPNLYWYRQAAGRGLQLLFYSVGIGQISSEVPQNLSASRPQDRQFILSSKKLLLSDSGFYLCAWSVQGGPYNEQFFGPGTRLTVL.

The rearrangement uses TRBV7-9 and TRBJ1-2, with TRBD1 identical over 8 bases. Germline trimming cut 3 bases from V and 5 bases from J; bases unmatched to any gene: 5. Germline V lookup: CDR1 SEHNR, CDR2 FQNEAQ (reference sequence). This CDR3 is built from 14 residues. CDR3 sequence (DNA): TGTGCCAGCAGCTTGCAGGGGGCAGGGTATGGCTACACCTTC. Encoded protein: CASSLQGAGYGYTF.